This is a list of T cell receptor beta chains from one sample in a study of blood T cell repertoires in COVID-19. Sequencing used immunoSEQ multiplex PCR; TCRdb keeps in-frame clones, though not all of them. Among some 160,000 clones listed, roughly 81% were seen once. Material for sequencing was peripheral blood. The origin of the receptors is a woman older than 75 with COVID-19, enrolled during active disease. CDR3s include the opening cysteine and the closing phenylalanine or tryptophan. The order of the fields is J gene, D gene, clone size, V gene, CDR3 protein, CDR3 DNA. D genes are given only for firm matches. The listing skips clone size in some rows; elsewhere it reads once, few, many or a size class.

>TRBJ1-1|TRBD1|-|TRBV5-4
CASSSVTGGEAFF
TGTGCCAGCAGCTCAGTGACAGGGGGTGAAGCTTTCTTT
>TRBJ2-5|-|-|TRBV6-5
CASSPRGETQYF
TGTGCCAGCAGTCCAAGGGGAGAGACCCAGTACTTC
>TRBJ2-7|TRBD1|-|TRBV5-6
CASSSGTGGYEQYF
TGTGCCAGCAGCTCGGGGACAGGGGGATACGAGCAGTACTTC
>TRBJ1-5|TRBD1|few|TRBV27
CASSSRQGRSQPQHF
TGTGCCAGCAGTAGCCGACAGGGACGGAGTCAGCCCCAGCATTTT
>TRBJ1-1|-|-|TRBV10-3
CAIAGGEGAFF
TGTGCCATCGCGGGAGGGGAGGGAGCTTTCTTT
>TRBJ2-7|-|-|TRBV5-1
CASSLFGGTAYEQYF
TGCGCCAGCAGCTTGTTCGGCGGGACAGCCTACGAGCAGTACTTC
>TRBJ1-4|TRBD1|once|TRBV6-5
CASSRTGFNEKLFF
TGTGCCAGCAGTCGGACAGGCTTTAATGAAAAACTGTTTTTT
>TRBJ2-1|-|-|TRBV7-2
CASSSGQNYNEQFF
TGTGCCAGCAGCTCAGGACAGAATTACAATGAGCAGTTCTTC
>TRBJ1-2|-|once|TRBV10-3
CAITSDGGRRNYGYTF
TGTGCCATCACCTCGGACGGGGGGAGACGAAACTATGGCTACACCTTC
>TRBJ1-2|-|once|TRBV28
CASRGWGGAGYGYTF
TGTGCCAGCAGGGGATGGGGGGGCGCCGGCTATGGCTACACCTTC
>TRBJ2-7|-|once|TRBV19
CASSQGSSYEQYF
TGTGCCAGTAGTCAGGGGAGCTCCTACGAGCAGTACTTC
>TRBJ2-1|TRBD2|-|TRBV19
CATTRRTGGPLEEAQFF
TGTGCCACCACTAGGAGGACGGGAGGGCCGTTAGAAGAGGCGCAGTTCTTC
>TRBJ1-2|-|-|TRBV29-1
CSVGASYGYTF
TGCAGCGTTGGGGCGTCCTATGGCTACACCTTC
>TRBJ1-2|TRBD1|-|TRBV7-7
CASSLAGLDREGYGYTF
TGTGCTAGCAGCTTAGCCGGGCTGGACAGGGAGGGTTATGGCTACACCTTC
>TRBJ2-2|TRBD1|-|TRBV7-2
CASSQTGGGWTGELFF
TGTGCCAGCAGCCAAACAGGGGGCGGTTGGACCGGGGAGCTGTTTTTT
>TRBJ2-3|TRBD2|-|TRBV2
CASSEALAGSTDTQYF
TGTGCCAGCAGTGAAGCGCTAGCGGGGAGCACAGATACGCAGTATTTT
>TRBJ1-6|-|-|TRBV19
CASTELYEGIGYNSPLHF
TGTGCCAGTACCGAGCTTTACGAGGGAATAGGCTATAATTCACCCCTCCACTTT
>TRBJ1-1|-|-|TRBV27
CATTRGEGTEAFF
TGTGCCACCACGCGGGGGGAAGGGACTGAAGCTTTCTTT
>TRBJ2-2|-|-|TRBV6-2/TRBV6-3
CASSHRVTGELFF
TGTGCCAGCAGCCACAGAGTCACCGGGGAGCTGTTTTTT
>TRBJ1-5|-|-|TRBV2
CASSMGQPQHF
TGTGCCAGCAGTATGGGCCAGCCCCAGCATTTT
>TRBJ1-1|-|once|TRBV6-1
CASSERPGTEAFF
TGTGCCAGCAGTGAAAGACCGGGCACTGAAGCTTTCTTT
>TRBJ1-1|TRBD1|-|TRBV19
CASKGQGAGEAFF
TGTGCCAGTAAGGGACAGGGGGCGGGTGAAGCTTTCTTT
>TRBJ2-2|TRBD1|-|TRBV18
CASSPTGSNTGELFF
TGTGCCAGCTCACCGACAGGGTCAAACACCGGGGAGCTGTTTTTT
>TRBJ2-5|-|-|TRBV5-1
CASRDGGQETQYF
TGCGCCAGCAGAGACGGGGGTCAAGAGACCCAGTACTTC
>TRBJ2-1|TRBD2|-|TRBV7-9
CASSSRGGSDEQFF
TGTGCCAGCAGCTCGCGGGGCGGGAGCGATGAGCAGTTCTTC
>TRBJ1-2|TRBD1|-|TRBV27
CASSSRGQGATGYTF
TGTGCCAGCAGCTCCCGGGGACAGGGGGCTACCGGCTACACCTTC
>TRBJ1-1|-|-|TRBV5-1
CASSLDVDTEAFF
TGCGCCAGCAGCTTGGACGTAGACACTGAAGCTTTCTTT
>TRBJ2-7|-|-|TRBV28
CASSYLTGITYEQYF
TGTGCCAGCAGTTACCTTACAGGGATAACCTACGAGCAGTACTTC
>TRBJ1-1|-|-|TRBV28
CASSSLGTPLGAFF
TGTGCCAGCAGTTCGCTCGGGACTCCCTTGGGGGCTTTCTTT
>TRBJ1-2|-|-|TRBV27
CASSYTGTNYGYTF
TGTGCCAGCAGTTACACCGGGACAAACTATGGCTACACCTTC
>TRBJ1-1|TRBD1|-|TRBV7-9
CASSPPGTANTEAFF
TGTGCCAGCAGCCCCCCGGGGACAGCGAACACTGAAGCTTTCTTT
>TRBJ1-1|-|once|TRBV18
CASSPPTGLGAEAFF
TGTGCCAGCTCACCGCCTACAGGGCTGGGGGCTGAAGCTTTCTTT
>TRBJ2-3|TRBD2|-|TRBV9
CASSGASGATQYF
TGTGCCAGCAGCGGTGCTAGCGGGGCTACGCAGTATTTT
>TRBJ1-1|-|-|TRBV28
CASSFPEGGSGTEAFF
TGTGCCAGCAGTTTCCCGGAGGGAGGGTCAGGCACTGAAGCTTTCTTT
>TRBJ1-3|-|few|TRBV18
CASSPQEYSGNTIYF
TGTGCCAGCTCACCTCAGGAATACTCTGGAAACACCATATATTTT
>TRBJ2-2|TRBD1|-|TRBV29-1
CSVGTANTGELFF
TGCAGCGTAGGGACAGCGAACACCGGGGAGCTGTTTTTT
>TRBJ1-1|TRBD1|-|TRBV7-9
CASTPIGGQGFTEAFF
TGTGCCAGCACCCCCATAGGGGGACAGGGTTTCACTGAAGCTTTCTTT
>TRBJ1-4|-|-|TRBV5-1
CASSPGHNEKLFF
TGCGCCAGCAGTCCAGGGCATAATGAAAAACTGTTTTTT
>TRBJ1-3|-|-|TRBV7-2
CASSWSQGGFSGNTIYF
TGTGCCAGCAGCTGGAGTCAAGGGGGTTTCTCTGGAAACACCATATATTTT
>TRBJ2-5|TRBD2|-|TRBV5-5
CASSLAAAGGQETQYF
TGTGCCAGCAGCTTGGCGGCAGCGGGGGGGCAAGAGACCCAGTACTTC
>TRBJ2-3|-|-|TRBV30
CAWAGGDTQYF
TGTGCCTGGGCCGGGGGAGATACGCAGTATTTT
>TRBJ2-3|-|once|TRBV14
CASSRLDGSWTDTQYF
TGTGCCAGCAGCCGCCTAGACGGGAGTTGGACAGATACGCAGTATTTT
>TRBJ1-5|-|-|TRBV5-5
CASSLGASAPQHF
TGTGCCAGCAGCTTGGGGGCCTCCGCCCCCCAGCATTTT
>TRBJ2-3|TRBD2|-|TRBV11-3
CASSSGLGVNTDTQYF
TGTGCCAGCAGCTCAGGACTAGGGGTGAACACAGATACGCAGTATTTT
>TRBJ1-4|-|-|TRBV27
CASSRLDKGKLFF
TGTGCCAGCAGCAGACTGGATAAAGGAAAACTGTTTTTT
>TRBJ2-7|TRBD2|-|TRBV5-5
CASSPTSGSYEQYF
TGTGCCAGCAGCCCGACTAGCGGCTCCTACGAGCAGTACTTC
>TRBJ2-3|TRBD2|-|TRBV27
CASRRRTSGRITDTQYF
TGTGCCAGCCGTAGGAGGACTAGCGGGAGGATCACAGATACGCAGTATTTT
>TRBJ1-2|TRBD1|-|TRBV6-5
CASRRTGDLGYTF
TGTGCCAGCAGACGGACAGGGGATCTTGGCTACACCTTC
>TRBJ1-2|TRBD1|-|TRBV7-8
CASSFEGAIGYTF
TGTGCCAGCAGCTTTGAGGGGGCTATTGGCTACACCTTC
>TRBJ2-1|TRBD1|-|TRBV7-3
CASSFFGQGARNEQFF
TGTGCCAGCAGCTTCTTCGGACAGGGGGCAAGGAATGAGCAGTTCTTC
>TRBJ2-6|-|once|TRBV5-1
CASSFEGANVLTF
TGCGCCAGCAGCTTCGAGGGGGCCAACGTCCTGACTTTC
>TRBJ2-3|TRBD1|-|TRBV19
CASTSRGPGTDTQYF
TGTGCCAGTACTTCTAGGGGGCCTGGCACAGATACGCAGTATTTT
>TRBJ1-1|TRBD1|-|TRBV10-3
CAISDTRTGNTEAFF
TGTGCCATCAGTGACACCCGGACAGGGAACACTGAAGCTTTCTTT